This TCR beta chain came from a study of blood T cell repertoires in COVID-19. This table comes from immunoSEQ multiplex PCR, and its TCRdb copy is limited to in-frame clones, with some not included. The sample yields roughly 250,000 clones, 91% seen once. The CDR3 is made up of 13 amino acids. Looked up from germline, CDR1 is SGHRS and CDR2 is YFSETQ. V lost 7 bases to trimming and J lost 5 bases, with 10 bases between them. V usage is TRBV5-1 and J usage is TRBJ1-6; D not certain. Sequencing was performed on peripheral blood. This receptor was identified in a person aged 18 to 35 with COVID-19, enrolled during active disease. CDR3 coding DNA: TGCGCCAGCGGCGGCAGCGATAATTCACCCCTCCACTTT. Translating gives CASGGSDNSPLHF.